This T cell receptor beta chain was observed in a study of patients and donors after allogeneic stem cell transplantation. TCRdb processed the RT-PCR reads anew with MiXCR; each CDR3 protein has one entry. Of about a million distinct CDR3 sequences listed, about a sixth were seen once; the top ten hold 5% to 7.5%. The sample holds a few counts of this clonotype. J was trimmed by 6 bases and V by 3 bases; bases with no gene match: 15. Germline V lookup: CDR1 LGHNA, CDR2 YNFKEQ. The CDR3 is made up of 17 amino acids. Source material: blood, either unsorted or a sorted T cell fraction (not recorded which). This chain links TRBV4-2 with TRBJ1-1; 8 positions match TRBD1. This sequence was found in a human donor who was either an allogeneic HSCT recipient or a stem cell or donor lymphocyte infusion donor (not recorded which). It is not recorded whose cells these are; they may come from a transplant donor. The CDR3 DNA reads as TGTGCCAGCAGCCAGACGATCAGGGGGCGCTTTCTCTCTGAAGCTTTCTTT. Protein product: CASSQTIRGRFLSEAFF.